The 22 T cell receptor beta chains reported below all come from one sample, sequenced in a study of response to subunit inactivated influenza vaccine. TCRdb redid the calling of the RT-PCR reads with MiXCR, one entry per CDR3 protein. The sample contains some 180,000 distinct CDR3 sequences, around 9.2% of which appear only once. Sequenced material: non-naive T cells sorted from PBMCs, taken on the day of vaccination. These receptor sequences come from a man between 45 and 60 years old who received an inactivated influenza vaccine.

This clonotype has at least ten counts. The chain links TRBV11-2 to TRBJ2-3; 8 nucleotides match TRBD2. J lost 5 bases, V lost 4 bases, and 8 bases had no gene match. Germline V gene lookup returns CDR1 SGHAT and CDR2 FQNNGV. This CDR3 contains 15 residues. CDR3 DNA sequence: TGTGCCAGCAGCTCACGGGCGGGGGGTCAAGATACGCAGTATTTT. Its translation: CASSSRAGGQDTQYF. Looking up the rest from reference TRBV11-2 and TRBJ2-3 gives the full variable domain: EAGVAQSPRYKIIEKRQSVAFWCNPISGHATLYWYQQILGQGPKLLIQFQNNGVVDDSQLPKDRFSAERLKGVDSTLKIQPAKLEDSAVYLCASSSRAGGQDTQYFGPGTRLTVL.

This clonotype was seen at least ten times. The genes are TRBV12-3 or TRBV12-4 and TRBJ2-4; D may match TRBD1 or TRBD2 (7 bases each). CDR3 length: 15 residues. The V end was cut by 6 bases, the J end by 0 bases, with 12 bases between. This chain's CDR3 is CASSSGGVAKNIQYF. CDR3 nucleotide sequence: TGTGCCAGCAGCTCAGGGGGGGTAGCCAAAAACATTCAGTACTTC.

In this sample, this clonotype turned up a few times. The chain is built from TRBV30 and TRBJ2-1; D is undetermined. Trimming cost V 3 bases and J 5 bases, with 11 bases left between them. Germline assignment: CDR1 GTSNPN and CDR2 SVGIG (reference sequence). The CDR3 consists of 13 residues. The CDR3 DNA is TGTGCCTGGAGCCCCGGGCCCAACAATGAGCAGTTCTTC. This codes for CAWSPGPNNEQFF.

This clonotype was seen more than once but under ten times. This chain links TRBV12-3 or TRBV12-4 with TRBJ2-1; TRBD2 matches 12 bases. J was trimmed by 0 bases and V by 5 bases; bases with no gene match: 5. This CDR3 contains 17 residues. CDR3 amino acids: CASSPWTSGVSYNEQFF. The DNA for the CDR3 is TGTGCCAGCAGTCCTTGGACTAGCGGGGTCTCCTACAATGAGCAGTTCTTC.

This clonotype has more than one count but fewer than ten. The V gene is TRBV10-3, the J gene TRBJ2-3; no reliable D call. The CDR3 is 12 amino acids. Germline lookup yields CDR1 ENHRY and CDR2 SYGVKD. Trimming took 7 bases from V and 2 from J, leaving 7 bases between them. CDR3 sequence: CAIKSPTDTQYF. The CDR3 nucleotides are TGTGCCATCAAAAGCCCCACAGATACGCAGTATTTT.

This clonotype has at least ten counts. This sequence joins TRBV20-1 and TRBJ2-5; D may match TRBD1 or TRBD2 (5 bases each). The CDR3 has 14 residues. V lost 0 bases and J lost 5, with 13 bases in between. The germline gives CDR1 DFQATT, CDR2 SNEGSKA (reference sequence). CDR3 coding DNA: TGCAGTGCTAGAGATCGGCCGGGGCGGGAGACCCAGTACTTC. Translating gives CSARDRPGRETQYF.

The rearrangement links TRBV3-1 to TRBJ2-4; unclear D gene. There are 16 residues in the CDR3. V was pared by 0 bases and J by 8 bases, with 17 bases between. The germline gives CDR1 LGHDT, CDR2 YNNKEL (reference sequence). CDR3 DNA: TGTGCCAGCAGCCAAGATAGGAGACCCCTCGGCGACATTCAGTACTTC. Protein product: CASSQDRRPLGDIQYF.

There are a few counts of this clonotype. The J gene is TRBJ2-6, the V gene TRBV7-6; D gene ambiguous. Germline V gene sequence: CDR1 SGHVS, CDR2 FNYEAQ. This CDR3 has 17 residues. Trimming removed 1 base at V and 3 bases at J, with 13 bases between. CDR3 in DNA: TGTGCCAGCAGCTTAGGAGGATGGCGTGGTGGGGCCAACGTCCTGACTTTC. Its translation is CASSLGGWRGGANVLTF.

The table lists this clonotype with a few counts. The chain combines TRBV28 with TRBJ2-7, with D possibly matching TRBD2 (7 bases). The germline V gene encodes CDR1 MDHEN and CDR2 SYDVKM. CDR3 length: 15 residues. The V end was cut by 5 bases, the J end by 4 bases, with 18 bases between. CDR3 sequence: CASSGRAGAPYEQYF. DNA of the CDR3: TGTGCCAGCAGTGGGAGGGCAGGGGCACCATACGAGCAGTACTTC.

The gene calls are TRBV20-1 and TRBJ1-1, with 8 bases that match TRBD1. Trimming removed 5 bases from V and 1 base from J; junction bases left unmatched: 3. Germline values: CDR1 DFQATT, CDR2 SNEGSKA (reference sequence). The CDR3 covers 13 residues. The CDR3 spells CSAPGQGNTEAFF. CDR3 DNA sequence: TGCAGTGCTCCCGGACAGGGGAACACTGAAGCTTTCTTT.

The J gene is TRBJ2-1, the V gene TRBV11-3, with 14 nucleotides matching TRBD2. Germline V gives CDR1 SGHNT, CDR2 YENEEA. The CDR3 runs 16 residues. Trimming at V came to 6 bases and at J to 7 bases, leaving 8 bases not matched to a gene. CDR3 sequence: CASSLSGTSGSNEQFF. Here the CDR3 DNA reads TGTGCCAGCAGTTTGAGCGGGACTAGCGGGAGTAATGAGCAGTTCTTC.

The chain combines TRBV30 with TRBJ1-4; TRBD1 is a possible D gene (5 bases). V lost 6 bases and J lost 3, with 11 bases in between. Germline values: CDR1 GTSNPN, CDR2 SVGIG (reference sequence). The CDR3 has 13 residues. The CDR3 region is CACHRGANEKLFF. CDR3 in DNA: TGTGCCTGCCATAGAGGGGCTAATGAAAAACTGTTTTTT.

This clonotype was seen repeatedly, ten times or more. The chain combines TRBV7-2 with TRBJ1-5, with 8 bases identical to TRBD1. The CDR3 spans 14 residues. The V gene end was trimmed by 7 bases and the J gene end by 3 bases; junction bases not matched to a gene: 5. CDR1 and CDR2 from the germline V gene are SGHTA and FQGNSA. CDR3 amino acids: CASTSGGYNQPQHF. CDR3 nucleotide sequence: TGTGCCAGCACCTCAGGGGGCTACAATCAGCCCCAGCATTTT.

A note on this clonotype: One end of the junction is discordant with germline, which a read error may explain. CDR3 region: CASRRSYEHYF. CDR3 nucleotide sequence: TGCGCCAGCAGACGGTCCTACGAGCATTACTTC. The chain employs TRBV5-1 and TRBJ2-7; no reliable D call. Germline-derived CDR1 and CDR2 are SGHRS and YFSETQ. CDR3 length: 11 residues.

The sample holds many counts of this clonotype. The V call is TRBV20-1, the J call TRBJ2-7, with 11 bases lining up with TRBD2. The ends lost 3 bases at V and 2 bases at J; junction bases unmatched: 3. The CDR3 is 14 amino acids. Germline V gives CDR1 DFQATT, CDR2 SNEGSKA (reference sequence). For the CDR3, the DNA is TGCAGTGCTAGGGATAGCGGGAGGGCCTACGAGCAGTACTTC. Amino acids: CSARDSGRAYEQYF.

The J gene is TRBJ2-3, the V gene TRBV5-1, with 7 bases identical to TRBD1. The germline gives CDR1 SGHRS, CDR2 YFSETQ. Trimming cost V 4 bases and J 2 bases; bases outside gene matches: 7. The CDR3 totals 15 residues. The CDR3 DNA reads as TGCGCCAGCAGCCGGACAGGCATTTACACAGATACGCAGTATTTT. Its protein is CASSRTGIYTDTQYF.

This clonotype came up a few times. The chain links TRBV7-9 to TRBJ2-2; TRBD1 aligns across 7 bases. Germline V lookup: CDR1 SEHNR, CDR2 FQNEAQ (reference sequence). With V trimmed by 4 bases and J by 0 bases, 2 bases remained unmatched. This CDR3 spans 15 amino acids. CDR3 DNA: TGTGCCAGCAGCTCGGGACAGTCGAACACCGGGGAGCTGTTTTTT. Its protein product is CASSSGQSNTGELFF.

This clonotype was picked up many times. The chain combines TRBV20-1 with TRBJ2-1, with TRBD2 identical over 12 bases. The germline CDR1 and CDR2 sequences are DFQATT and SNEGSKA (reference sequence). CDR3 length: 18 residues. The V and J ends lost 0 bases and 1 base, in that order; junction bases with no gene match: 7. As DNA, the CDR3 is TGCAGTGCTAGAGATCTCACGACTAGCGGGAGTTCCTACAATGAGCAGTTCTTC. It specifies CSARDLTTSGSSYNEQFF.

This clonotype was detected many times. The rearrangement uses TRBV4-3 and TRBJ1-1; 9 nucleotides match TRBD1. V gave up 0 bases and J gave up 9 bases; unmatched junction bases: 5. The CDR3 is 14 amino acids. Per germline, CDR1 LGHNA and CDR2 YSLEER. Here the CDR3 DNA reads TGCGCCAGCAGCCAAGATAACAGGGGGCGACAAGCTTTCTTT. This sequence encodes CASSQDNRGRQAFF.

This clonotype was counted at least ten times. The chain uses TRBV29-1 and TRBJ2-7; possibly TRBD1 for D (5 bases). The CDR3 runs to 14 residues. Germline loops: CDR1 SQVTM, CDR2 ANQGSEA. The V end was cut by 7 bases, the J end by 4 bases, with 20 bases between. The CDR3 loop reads CSAVRGSGSYEQYF. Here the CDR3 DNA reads TGCAGCGCCGTTAGGGGATCAGGATCGTACGAGCAGTACTTC.

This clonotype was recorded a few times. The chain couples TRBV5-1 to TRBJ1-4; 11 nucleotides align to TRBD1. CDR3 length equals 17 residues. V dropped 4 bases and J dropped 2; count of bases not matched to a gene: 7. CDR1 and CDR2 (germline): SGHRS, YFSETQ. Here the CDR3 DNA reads TGCGCCAGCAGCAATGGACAGGGGGCGGCGACTAATGAAAAACTGTTTTTT. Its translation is CASSNGQGAATNEKLFF.

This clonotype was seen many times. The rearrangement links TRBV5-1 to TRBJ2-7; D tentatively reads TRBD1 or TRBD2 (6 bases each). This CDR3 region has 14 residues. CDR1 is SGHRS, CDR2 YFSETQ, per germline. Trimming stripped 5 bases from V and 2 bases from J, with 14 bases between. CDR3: CASSASGATYEQYF. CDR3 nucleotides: TGCGCCAGCAGTGCGTCGGGGGCGACCTACGAGCAGTACTTC.